The present TCR beta chain was sequenced within a study of patients and donors after allogeneic stem cell transplantation. This clonotype was observed many times. TCRdb called the RT-PCR reads again in MiXCR, with one record for every CDR3 protein. The data show about 31,000 distinct CDR3 sequences, over 6.5% seen once. CDR1 is MNHEY, CDR2 SVGEGT, per germline. CDR3 size: 15 residues. The V end was cut by 7 bases, the J end by 2 bases, with 18 bases between. The V call is TRBV6-2 or TRBV6-3, the J call TRBJ2-7; D is perhaps TRBD1 or TRBD2 (5 bases each). The source material was blood, either unsorted or a sorted T cell fraction (not recorded which). The source is a human donor who was either an allogeneic HSCT recipient or a stem cell or donor lymphocyte infusion donor (not recorded which). It is not recorded whose cells these are; they may come from a transplant donor. CDR3 DNA: TGTGCCAGCACGGGACCTCCTGGCAGTACCTACGAGCAGTACTTC. It translates to CASTGPPGSTYEQYF.